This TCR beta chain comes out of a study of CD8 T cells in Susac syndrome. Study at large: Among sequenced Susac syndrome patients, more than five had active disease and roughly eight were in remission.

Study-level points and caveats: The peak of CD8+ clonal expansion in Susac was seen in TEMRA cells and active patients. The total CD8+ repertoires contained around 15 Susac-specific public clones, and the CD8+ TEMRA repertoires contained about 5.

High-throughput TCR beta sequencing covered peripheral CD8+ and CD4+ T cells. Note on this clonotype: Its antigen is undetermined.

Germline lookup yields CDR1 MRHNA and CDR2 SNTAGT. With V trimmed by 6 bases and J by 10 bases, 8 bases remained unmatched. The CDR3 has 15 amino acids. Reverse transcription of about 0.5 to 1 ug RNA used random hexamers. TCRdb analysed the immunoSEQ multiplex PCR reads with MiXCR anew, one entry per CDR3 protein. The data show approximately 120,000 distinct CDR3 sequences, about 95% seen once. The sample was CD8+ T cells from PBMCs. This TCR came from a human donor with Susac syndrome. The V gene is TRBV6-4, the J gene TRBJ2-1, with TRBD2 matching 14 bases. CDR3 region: CASSEGTSGSGEQFF. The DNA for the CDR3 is TGTGCCAGCAGCGAGGGGACTAGCGGGAGCGGAGAGCAGTTCTTC.